The 26 T cell receptor beta chains presented below share a single source sample, sequenced in a study of early T cells in non-severe SARS-CoV-2 infection. TCRdb ran MiXCR on the 5' RACE reads and lists one entry per CDR3 protein. Among 80,000 to 95,000 distinct CDR3 sequences listed, 11% to 15% were seen once. The sequenced material came from whole blood. These TCRs come from an adult who was a healthcare worker with PCR-confirmed SARS-CoV-2 infection or an uninfected control (not recorded which).

This sequence joins TRBV10-3 and TRBJ1-1; TRBD1 is a possible D gene (6 bases). Germline-derived CDR1 and CDR2 are ENHRY and SYGVKD. Trimming shortened V by 7 bases and J by 0 bases, and 12 bases separated the two germline ends. This CDR3 contains 14 residues. For the CDR3, the DNA is TGTGCCATCACTGCAGGGGTACTGAACACTGAAGCTTTCTTT. Translated, it gives CAITAGVLNTEAFF.

This clonotype was observed a few times. V is TRBV6-1 and J is TRBJ2-3; D tentatively reads TRBD1 or TRBD2 (5 bases each). This CDR3 is built from 12 residues. Germline CDR1 reads MNHNS; CDR2 reads SASEGT. V lost 3 bases to trimming and J lost 8 bases, with 9 bases between them. CDR3 DNA: TGTGCCAGCAGTGAGGCTGGGGGTACGCAGTATTTT. It translates to CASSEAGGTQYF.

The rearrangement joins TRBV7-2 to TRBJ2-3; either TRBD1 or TRBD2 may fit D (5 bases each). V was shortened by 2 bases and J by 5 bases, with 8 bases between the two germline ends. Germline V gene lookup returns CDR1 SGHTA and CDR2 FQGNSA. The CDR3 consists of 13 residues. CDR3 bases: TGTGCCAGCAGCTTACAGAGGGGAGATACGCAGTATTTT. It specifies CASSLQRGDTQYF.

This clonotype was detected only a few times. The chain links TRBV28 to TRBJ2-5; 8 bases fit TRBD2. CDR3 size: 15 residues. The J segment lost 2 bases and the V segment lost 5 bases, leaving 7 bases of the junction unmatched. Germline CDR1 is MDHEN and CDR2 is SYDVKM. The CDR3 spells CASSQDTSGQETQYF. Here the CDR3 DNA reads TGTGCCAGCAGTCAAGATACTAGCGGACAAGAGACCCAGTACTTC. Based on the CDR3 plus reference TRBV28 and TRBJ2-5, the full variable domain is DVKVTQSSRYLVKRTGEKVFLECVQDMDHENMFWYRQDPGLGLRLIYFSYDVKMKEKGDIPEGYSVSREKKERFSLILESASTNQTSMYLCASSQDTSGQETQYFGPGTRLLVL.

The rearrangement links TRBV29-1 to TRBJ2-7; 8 bases are shared with TRBD2. J gave up 0 bases and V 5 bases, and 6 bases lay outside the gene matches. The germline V gene has CDR1 SQVTM and CDR2 ANQGSEA. There are 14 residues in the CDR3. The CDR3 here is CSVYSGALSYEQYF. For the CDR3, the DNA is TGCAGCGTTTATAGCGGGGCCCTCTCCTACGAGCAGTACTTC.

This chain joins TRBV25-1 and TRBJ2-5; TRBD1 matches 8 bases. J gave up 2 bases and V 4 bases, and 6 bases lay outside the gene matches. This CDR3 region has 15 residues. Germline CDR1 MGHDK, CDR2 SYGVNS. The CDR3 here is CASSGQGRRQETQYF. CDR3 bases: TGTGCCAGCAGTGGACAGGGGCGCAGGCAAGAGACCCAGTACTTC.

This clonotype was seen a handful of times. The V call is TRBV3-1, the J call TRBJ2-7, with D hard to call. CDR3 length: 12 residues. Trimming removed 1 base from V and 7 bases from J, with 8 bases in between. Germline loops: CDR1 LGHDT, CDR2 YNNKEL (reference sequence). CDR3: CASSQARREQYF. DNA of the CDR3: TGTGCCAGCAGCCAAGCCAGGCGAGAGCAGTACTTC.

Many counts were recorded for this clonotype. The gene calls are TRBV6-1 and TRBJ2-1, with 13 bases fitting TRBD2. The CDR3 runs to 15 residues. The V gene's germline CDR1 is MNHNS and CDR2 SASEGT. Trimming removed 4 bases from V and 4 bases from J; junction bases left unmatched: 1. CDR3 DNA sequence: TGTGCCAGCAGTGGGACTAGCGGGAGTTACAATGAGCAGTTCTTC. This encodes CASSGTSGSYNEQFF.

The chain recombines TRBV11-3 with TRBJ2-3; D unresolved. The ends were cut back, 3 bases at V and 2 bases at J, with 6 bases in the middle. The CDR3 consists of 13 residues. Germline loops: CDR1 SGHNT, CDR2 YENEEA. CDR3 region: CASSFETTDTQYF. In DNA form, the CDR3 reads TGTGCCAGCAGCTTCGAAACCACAGATACGCAGTATTTT. The full variable domain, rest sourced from reference TRBV11-3 and TRBJ2-3, is EAGVVQSPRYKIIEKKQPVAFWCNPISGHNTLYWYLQNLGQGPELLIRYENEEAVDDSQLPKDRFSAERLKGVDSTLKIQPAELGDSAVYLCASSFETTDTQYFGPGTRLTVL.

This clonotype was counted many times. The genes are TRBV12-3 or TRBV12-4 and TRBJ1-2; no reliable D call. V lost 1 base and J lost 3, with 12 bases in between. The CDR3 runs 15 residues. CDR3 sequence: CASSLERTGDYGYTF. The CDR3 DNA is TGTGCCAGCAGTTTAGAGCGGACGGGAGACTATGGCTACACCTTC.

The gene calls are TRBV7-9 and TRBJ1-1; 7 bases line up with TRBD1. V shed 7 bases, J shed 1 base, and the junction held 12 bases outside the gene matches. The CDR3 runs to 16 residues. Per germline, CDR1 SEHNR and CDR2 FQNEAQ (reference sequence). This CDR3 reads CASNPSPTGSNTEAFF. The DNA for the CDR3 is TGTGCCAGCAACCCTAGCCCGACAGGGTCGAACACTGAAGCTTTCTTT.

This clonotype was detected ten times or more. CDR3 sequence: CASSGPGATGNTIYF. The DNA of the CDR3 is TGTGCCAGCAGTGGGCCCGGGGCTACGGGAAACACCATATATTTT. This chain links TRBV28 with TRBJ1-3, with D possibly being TRBD1 (5 bases). Germline CDR1 MDHEN, CDR2 SYDVKM. V lost 5 bases to trimming and J lost 4 bases, with 15 bases between them. This CDR3 contains 15 residues.

This clonotype was seen more than once but under ten times. The chain employs TRBV27 and TRBJ1-6; D is uncertain. V was clipped by 6 bases and J by 0 bases, with 9 bases between them. The germline V gene encodes CDR1 MNHEY and CDR2 SMNVEV (reference sequence). The CDR3 spans 15 residues. CDR3 DNA: TGTGCCAGCAGGGGGAGGGACTCCTATAATTCACCCCTCCACTTT. Translated, it gives CASRGRDSYNSPLHF.

There are a few counts of this clonotype. The V call is TRBV9, the J call TRBJ2-1; D not certain. Germline loops: CDR1 SGDLS, CDR2 YYNGEE. CDR3 length equals 12 residues. Trimming left V 0 bases short and J 8 bases short, with 6 bases between. CDR3 residues: CASSVVGDEQFF. The CDR3 nucleotides read TGTGCCAGCAGCGTAGTTGGAGATGAGCAGTTCTTC.

This clonotype was detected many times. The rearrangement uses TRBV28 and TRBJ1-2; D not certain. Germline V gene data show CDR1 as MDHEN and CDR2 as SYDVKM. This CDR3 is 11 amino acids long. V lost 4 bases, J lost 0 bases, and 0 bases lay in between. The CDR3 is CASSSNYGYTF. CDR3 DNA sequence: TGTGCCAGCAGTTCTAACTATGGCTACACCTTC.

This clonotype was seen a handful of times. A junction end diverges from the germline sequence, so it may reflect a read error. The chain employs TRBV2 and TRBJ2-1; TRBD1 agrees at 7 bases. This CDR3 contains 10 residues. The V gene's germline CDR1 is SNHLY and CDR2 FYNNEI. CDR3 DNA: TGTGCTAGCAGGGGGAATGAGCAGTTCTTC. The encoded protein is CASRGNEQFF.

This clonotype occurred a few times. J is TRBJ2-7 and V is TRBV20-1; perhaps TRBD1 as D (5 bases). Per germline, CDR1 DFQATT and CDR2 SNEGSKA (reference sequence). CDR3 length: 15 residues. V lost 3 bases and J lost 2, with 17 bases in between. In DNA form, the CDR3 reads TGCAGTGCTAGCAGGCCGCAGGGCCCAACCTACGAGCAGTACTTC. Its protein product is CSASRPQGPTYEQYF.

This clonotype was counted a few times. This chain links TRBV21-1 with TRBJ1-2; the table's D call, TRBD1, was not checked against the DNA. TRBV21-1 is deemed a pseudogene. The CDR3 loop spans 15 amino acids. The CDR3 bases are TGTGCCAGCAGCAAAGGAGACAGGGGACACTATGGCTACACCTTC. The encoded protein is CASSKGDRGHYGYTF.

The rearrangement joins TRBV5-1 to TRBJ2-3, with TRBD1 matching 8 bases. The J segment lost 3 bases and the V segment lost 0 bases, leaving 3 bases of the junction unmatched. The CDR3 has 15 amino acids. The germline V gene encodes CDR1 SGHRS and CDR2 YFSETQ. The CDR3 DNA is TGCGCCAGCAGCTTGGAAAACAGGGGGACAGATACGCAGTATTTT. Residues: CASSLENRGTDTQYF.

This clonotype was observed at least ten times. The chain links TRBV29-1 to TRBJ2-5; 8 bases are shared with TRBD1. Germline V CDR1 and CDR2: SQVTM, ANQGSEA. The CDR3 has 15 amino acids. J was trimmed by 5 bases and V by 1 base; bases with no gene match: 9. In DNA, the CDR3 is TGCAGCGTTGAAGTCACAGGGGGGCGGATGGAGACCCAGTACTTC. Translated: CSVEVTGGRMETQYF.

The rearrangement joins TRBV19 to TRBJ1-5; the D gene is possibly TRBD1 (5 bases). V lost 8 bases, J lost 4 bases, and 9 bases lay in between. The CDR3 is 12 residues long. Germline V gene data show CDR1 as LNHDA and CDR2 as SQIVND (reference sequence). This CDR3 reads CASGTGNQPQHF. The DNA of the CDR3 is TGTGCCAGTGGGACGGGGAATCAGCCCCAGCATTTT.

V and J are TRBV6-2 or TRBV6-3 and TRBJ2-7; TRBD2 aligns across 8 bases. The CDR3 loop spans 19 amino acids. With 7 bases clipped from V and 3 bases from J, the junction kept 23 bases outside the gene matches. CDR1 and CDR2 (germline): MNHEY, SVGEGT. CDR3 residues: CASTPYGGLAGPGSYEQYF. The CDR3 region has the DNA TGTGCCAGCACCCCTTACGGAGGCCTAGCGGGCCCAGGAAGCTACGAGCAGTACTTC.

This clonotype was picked up a small number of times. The chain employs TRBV9 and TRBJ2-1, with 7 bases aligning to TRBD1. V was pared by 1 base and J by 2 bases, with 0 bases of the junction left unmatched. CDR3 size: 14 residues. CDR1 is SGDLS and CDR2 is YYNGEE in the germline V gene. The CDR3 reads CASSVQGAYNEQFF. In nucleotides, the CDR3 is TGTGCCAGCAGCGTACAGGGGGCCTACAATGAGCAGTTCTTC.

For this clonotype: Germline and junction disagree at one end, which may indicate a read error. The gene calls are TRBV4-1 and TRBJ2-2; the D gene could be TRBD1 or TRBD2 (6 bases each). The CDR3 is 17 amino acids. Germline V CDR1 and CDR2: MGHRA, YSYEKL. CDR3 DNA: TGCGCCAGCAGCCGTTTAGGGGGTCTAGCGAACGCCGGGGAGCTGTTTTTT. The encoded protein is CASSRLGGLANAGELFF.

This clonotype showed up many times. The rearrangement joins TRBV5-4 to TRBJ1-1, with 9 bases fitting TRBD1. Germline V gene lookup returns CDR1 SGHNT and CDR2 YYREEE (reference sequence). The CDR3 totals 15 residues. V shed 4 bases and J 5 bases; nucleotides not matched to a gene: 9. CDR3 sequence (DNA): TGTGCCAGCAGCCTGAACCGGGACAGGGATACTGAAGCTTTCTTT. Its protein product is CASSLNRDRDTEAFF.

The chain links TRBV6-5 to TRBJ1-1; perhaps TRBD1 as D (6 bases). V dropped 6 bases and J dropped 2 bases, with 10 bases sitting between them. The germline V gene has CDR1 MNHEY and CDR2 SVGAGI. The CDR3 loop spans 13 amino acids. This CDR3 is CASRDSLNTEAFF. CDR3 sequence (DNA): TGTGCCAGCAGGGACAGCCTCAACACTGAAGCTTTCTTT.